This passage covers 23 T cell receptor beta chains from one sample sequenced in a study of T-cell memory formation after mild COVID-19 (dated by TCRdb to the early 2020s). The library came from 5' RACE. TCRdb lists the instrument as Illumina NovaSeq 6000. TCRdb reworked the public reads: Q25 trimming with fastp, MiXCR clone assembly, productive beta chains retained. Each CDR3 protein appears once, grouped with its most common genes and DNA. This sample holds fewer than 450,000 distinct CDR3 sequences; less than 25% were observed only once. The top ten clones comprise 8.5% to 9% of the sample. The sequenced material came from PBMCs or a T cell subset sorted from them (not recorded which). These receptors were obtained from an adult woman who had mild COVID-19 (a few samples of this study predate the infection). The sample titles of this study are shuffled in the database, so cell type and time point are left out; the donor was told from shared clones.

This clonotype appeared a few times. This rearrangement joins TRBV7-9 to TRBJ2-1, with 8 nucleotides matching TRBD2. Germline-derived CDR1 and CDR2 are SEHNR and FQNEAQ (reference sequence). J gave up 0 bases and V 5 bases, and 3 bases lay outside the gene matches. The CDR3 covers 15 residues. The CDR3 sequence is CASSKSGSSYNEQFF. The CDR3 bases are TGTGCCAGCAGCAAAAGCGGGAGCTCCTACAATGAGCAGTTCTTC.

The chain carries TRBV6-5 and TRBJ2-6; D gene ambiguous. The CDR3 loop spans 16 amino acids. Per germline, CDR1 MNHEY and CDR2 SVGAGI. Trimming stripped 2 bases from V and 1 base from J, with 9 bases between. DNA for the CDR3: TGTGCCAGCAGTTACCTCCCCGGATCTGGGGCCAACGTCCTGACTTTC. The encoded protein is CASSYLPGSGANVLTF.

This clonotype was counted between two and nine times. This chain joins TRBV30 and TRBJ1-6, with unresolved D. Germline V gene sequence: CDR1 GTSNPN, CDR2 SVGIG (reference sequence). V was clipped by 1 base and J by 6 bases, with 10 bases between them. The CDR3 extends over 14 amino acids. The CDR3 DNA sequence: TGTGCCTGGAGTGGGCGGAATTTTAATTCACCCCTCCACTTT. Amino acids: CAWSGRNFNSPLHF.

The chain has TRBV5-1 and TRBJ1-1; D remains ambiguous. There are 13 residues in the CDR3. Germline assignment: CDR1 SGHRS and CDR2 YFSETQ. The V gene lost 4 bases and the J gene lost 0 bases, with 7 bases spanning the gap. DNA for the CDR3: TGCGCCAGCAGCGGATCAATGAACACTGAAGCTTTCTTT. This codes for CASSGSMNTEAFF.

This clonotype was seen only a few times. The DNA for the CDR3 is TGCAGCGCCGAGGGACCGGTGAACACTGAAGCTTTCTTT. This codes for CSAEGPVNTEAFF. V is TRBV29-1 and J is TRBJ1-1; a possible D gene is TRBD1 (5 bases). The CDR3 length is 13 residues. Germline V gene sequence: CDR1 SQVTM, CDR2 ANQGSEA. The V end was cut by 7 bases, the J end by 0 bases, with 12 bases between.

This chain links TRBV19 with TRBJ2-3, with TRBD2 identical over 7 bases. Trimming at V came to 6 bases and at J to 4 bases, leaving 10 bases not matched to a gene. Germline V gene lookup returns CDR1 LNHDA and CDR2 SQIVND (reference sequence). The CDR3 sequence is 15 residues long. The CDR3 spells CASSSGGGFADTQYF. CDR3 DNA sequence: TGTGCCAGTAGCTCTGGGGGGGGTTTTGCAGATACGCAGTATTTT.

The chain links TRBV5-6 to TRBJ1-5, with D unresolved. Germline-derived CDR1 and CDR2 are SGHDT and YYEEEE. With 0 bases removed from V and 4 bases from J, the gap between germline ends came to 8 bases. The CDR3 spans 14 residues. CDR3: CASSLERGNQPQHF. The CDR3 region has the DNA TGTGCCAGCAGCTTGGAACGGGGAAATCAGCCCCAGCATTTT.

V gene TRBV6-2 or TRBV6-3 combines with J gene TRBJ1-1; D perhaps matches TRBD1 (6 bases). The CDR3 is 16 residues long. Trimming stripped 6 bases from V and 4 bases from J, with 21 bases between. Per the germline V gene, CDR1 is MNHEY and CDR2 is SVGEGT. CDR3 in DNA: TGTGCCAGCAGCTACCGTCTCGACAGGCTGGGCACTGAAGCTTTCTTT. Protein product: CASSYRLDRLGTEAFF.

This clonotype was found a few times. This chain uses TRBV25-1 with TRBJ2-7; possibly TRBD1 for D (7 bases). Germline V CDR1 and CDR2: MGHDK, SYGVNS. This CDR3 spans 13 amino acids. V was shortened by 6 bases and J by 7 bases, with 16 bases between the two germline ends. In DNA form, the CDR3 reads TGTGCCAGCAGGGTGACAGGGCGGGGAGAGCAGTACTTC. It codes for CASRVTGRGEQYF.

This clonotype was picked up a small number of times. This chain joins TRBV10-3 and TRBJ2-5; no clear D. This CDR3 has 11 residues. The V end was cut by 3 bases, the J end by 1 base, with 0 bases between. Germline CDR1 and CDR2: ENHRY and SYGVKD. The DNA of the CDR3 is TGTGCCATCAGTGACCAAGAGACCCAGTACTTC. This translates into CAISDQETQYF.

This clonotype was counted ten times or more. The rearrangement uses TRBV6-4 and TRBJ2-6; a weak D match, TRBD1 (5 bases). Germline V gives CDR1 MRHNA, CDR2 SNTAGT. CDR3 size: 15 residues. V lost 4 bases, J lost 0 bases, and 7 bases lay in between. The CDR3 loop reads CASSGTNSGANVLTF. Here the CDR3 DNA reads TGTGCCAGCAGTGGGACAAACTCTGGGGCCAACGTCCTGACTTTC.

The table lists this clonotype with a few counts. This chain connects TRBV20-1 to TRBJ2-7; TRBD2 might be the D (5 bases). The germline gives CDR1 DFQATT, CDR2 SNEGSKA (reference sequence). CDR3 length: 14 residues. Trimming removed 1 base at V and 0 bases at J, with 10 bases between. Here the CDR3 reads CSARVPDSSYEQYF. CDR3 nucleotides: TGCAGTGCTAGAGTCCCGGACTCCTCCTACGAGCAGTACTTC.

The genes are TRBV25-1 and TRBJ1-6, with unresolved D. The V end lost 0 bases, the J end lost 9 bases, and 6 bases lay between the germline ends. Germline assignment: CDR1 MGHDK and CDR2 SYGVNS. CDR3 length: 13 amino acids. The CDR3 coding sequence is TGTGCCAGCAGTGAATATCGGGGTTCACCCCTCCACTTT. This codes for CASSEYRGSPLHF.

This clonotype was seen only a few times. V usage is TRBV24-1 and J usage is TRBJ2-7; TRBD2 is a possible D gene (5 bases). The CDR3 is 16 residues long. CDR1 KGHDR and CDR2 SFDVKD come from the germline V gene. V lost 0 bases, J lost 6 bases, and 17 bases lay in between. The CDR3 protein is CATSDLHMVRSGEQYF. In DNA, the CDR3 is TGTGCCACCAGTGATTTGCATATGGTCCGCAGCGGCGAGCAGTACTTC.

The gene calls are TRBV5-1 and TRBJ2-1; TRBD2 matches 16 bases. The CDR3 covers 20 residues. Germline V gene lookup returns CDR1 SGHRS and CDR2 YFSETQ. After removal of 0 bases from V and 2 bases from J, the junction contained 8 bases not matched to a gene. The chain's CDR3 is CASSLGPGLAGGGAYNEQFF. The CDR3 DNA follows: TGCGCCAGCAGCTTGGGGCCGGGACTAGCGGGAGGGGGAGCCTACAATGAGCAGTTCTTC.

V gene TRBV10-3 combines with J gene TRBJ2-5; 8 nucleotides line up with TRBD1. The V gene's germline CDR1 is ENHRY and CDR2 SYGVKD. The CDR3 loop spans 14 amino acids. With 10 bases clipped from V and 1 base from J, the junction kept 8 bases outside the gene matches. The CDR3 is CATASTGGQETQYF. In DNA form, the CDR3 reads TGTGCCACCGCTTCAACAGGGGGCCAAGAGACCCAGTACTTC.

The chain combines TRBV30 with TRBJ1-2; D is uncertain. Germline V gives CDR1 GTSNPN, CDR2 SVGIG (reference sequence). V gave up 1 base and J gave up 6 bases, with 12 bases separating them. The CDR3 spans 13 residues. CDR3 nucleotide sequence: TGTGCCTGGAGTGCTCGACCAACAAATGGCTACACCTTC. Its translation: CAWSARPTNGYTF. The variable domain in full, completed from reference TRBV30 and TRBJ1-2, reads SQTIHQWPATLVQPVGSPLSLECTVEGTSNPNLYWYRQAAGRGLQLLFYSVGIGQISSEVPQNLSASRPQDRQFILSSKKLLLSDSGFYLCAWSARPTNGYTFGSGTRLTVV.

The rearrangement joins TRBV7-6 to TRBJ2-7; TRBD2 matches 7 bases. This CDR3 has 14 amino acids. Losses at the gene ends were 5 bases for V and 2 bases for J; bases not matched to a gene: 6. Germline V CDR1 and CDR2: SGHVS, FNYEAQ. CDR3 residues: CASSPTSVPYEQYF. The CDR3 bases are TGTGCCAGCAGCCCAACTAGCGTCCCCTACGAGCAGTACTTC.

This clonotype was seen a few times. This chain links TRBV6-2 or TRBV6-3 with TRBJ2-7; D is unclear. V was pared by 7 bases and J by 0 bases, with 7 bases between. Per germline, CDR1 MNHEY and CDR2 SVGEGT. CDR3 length equals 12 residues. The CDR3 coding sequence is TGTGCCAGCAAGGGCAGCTCCTACGAGCAGTACTTC. Protein product: CASKGSSYEQYF.

The rearrangement joins TRBV20-1 to TRBJ2-7, with a possible D match to TRBD2 (5 bases). Trimming stripped 3 bases from V and 0 bases from J, with 12 bases between. CDR3 length equals 14 residues. CDR1 is DFQATT and CDR2 is SNEGSKA in the germline V gene (reference sequence). For the CDR3, the DNA is TGCAGTGCTAGTCCTCAGGAGGCCTCCTACGAGCAGTACTTC. Encoded protein: CSASPQEASYEQYF.

This clonotype came up once. J is TRBJ2-3 and V is TRBV5-1; perhaps TRBD2 as D (5 bases). The CDR3 length is 16 residues. CDR1 and CDR2 from the germline V gene are SGHRS and YFSETQ. V dropped 4 bases and J dropped 0 bases, with 15 bases sitting between them. CDR3: CASSRSETTSTDTQYF. CDR3 DNA sequence: TGCGCCAGCAGCCGTTCCGAGACTACTAGCACAGATACGCAGTATTTT.

V is TRBV9 and J is TRBJ2-6, with 9 bases fitting TRBD2. The CDR3 consists of 17 residues. Trimming took 2 bases from V and 4 from J; bases not matched to a gene: 7. Per the germline V gene, CDR1 is SGDLS and CDR2 is YYNGEE. The DNA of the CDR3 is TGTGCCAGCAGCGTCCGGATAGCGGGAGCAGGGGCCAACGTCCTGACTTTC. Encoded protein: CASSVRIAGAGANVLTF.

The chain links TRBV19 to TRBJ2-1, with D uncertain. CDR1 is LNHDA, CDR2 SQIVND, per germline (reference sequence). V was clipped by 7 bases and J by 3 bases, with 13 bases between them. This CDR3 region has 14 residues. The CDR3 sequence is CASTLRPLYNEQFF. As DNA, the CDR3 is TGTGCCAGTACCCTGCGACCCCTCTACAATGAGCAGTTCTTC.